A single sample gave rise to the 14 T cell receptor beta chains below, sequenced in a study of cytomegalovirus exposure and HLA in healthy donors. The PCR had 60 Vbeta and 13 Jbeta primers. Some clones are missing from TCRdb's copy, which holds only in-frame ones; the method was immunoSEQ multiplex PCR. This table holds approximately 47,000 clones. The sample taken for sequencing was PBMCs. These receptor sequences come from a male donor in good health and CMV-seronegative.

The V and J genes are TRBV4-3 and TRBJ1-1; no definite D call. With 1 base removed from V and 3 bases from J, the gap between germline ends came to 6 bases. Germline values: CDR1 LGHNA, CDR2 YSLEER. The CDR3 length is 13 residues. The DNA for the CDR3 is TGCGCCAGCAGCCAAGGGCTGCACACTGAAGCTTTCTTT. This gives the protein CASSQGLHTEAFF.

The genes are TRBV19 and TRBJ1-5; TRBD1 is a possible D gene (6 bases). The length of the CDR3 is 16 residues. Germline values: CDR1 LNHDA, CDR2 SQIVND (reference sequence). V lost 4 bases to trimming and J lost 5 bases, with 18 bases between them. In DNA form, the CDR3 reads TGTGCCAGTAGTACGTACGGACAGCCCACAGATCAGCCCCAGCATTTT. Its translation is CASSTYGQPTDQPQHF.

The rearrangement uses TRBV9 and TRBJ1-2; 10 bases match TRBD1. The CDR3 loop spans 14 amino acids. Germline CDR1 and CDR2: SGDLS and YYNGEE. Losses at the gene ends were 6 bases for V and 6 bases for J; bases not matched to a gene: 8. As DNA, the CDR3 is TGTGCCAGCACTCCCGGGACAGGGGAAAATGGCTACACCTTC. The encoded protein is CASTPGTGENGYTF. The full variable domain, with the rest looked up from reference TRBV9 and TRBJ1-2, is DSGVTQTPKHLITATGQRVTLRCSPRSGDLSVYWYQQSLDQGLQFLIQYYNGEERAKGNILERFSAQQFPDLHSELNLSSLELGDSALYFCASTPGTGENGYTFGSGTRLTVV.

The chain uses TRBV4-1 and TRBJ2-3, with D perhaps TRBD1 (5 bases). The CDR3 runs 16 residues. Deletions cut 4 bases from V and 0 bases from J, with 14 bases between. From germline, CDR1 is MGHRA and CDR2 YSYEKL. The CDR3 reads CASSPWGLTSTDTQYF. The CDR3 bases are TGCGCCAGCAGCCCCTGGGGCCTAACTAGCACAGATACGCAGTATTTT.

The gene calls are TRBV18 and TRBJ2-1; perhaps TRBD2 as D (6 bases). The germline CDR1 and CDR2 sequences are KGHSH and LQKENI. CDR3 length equals 12 residues. V was cut by 1 base and J by 15 bases, with 13 bases left in between. CDR3 loop: CASSPQGLDWFF. DNA for the CDR3: TGTGCCAGCTCACCACAGGGACTCGACTGGTTCTTC.

This chain connects TRBV14 to TRBJ1-2; 9 nucleotides match TRBD1. Trimming at V came to 3 bases and at J to 6 bases, leaving 8 bases not matched to a gene. The germline V gene has CDR1 SGHDN and CDR2 FVKESK. CDR3 length: 15 amino acids. The CDR3 coding sequence is TGTGCCAGCAGCCAGCAACCGACAGGGGGAAATGGCTACACCTTC. Its protein product is CASSQQPTGGNGYTF.

This chain joins TRBV27 and TRBJ1-1; D is undetermined. The CDR3 has 14 residues. Looked up from germline, CDR1 is MNHEY and CDR2 is SMNVEV (reference sequence). The V end lost 5 bases, the J end lost 1 base, and 11 bases lay between the germline ends. The chain's CDR3 is CASSITSGNTEAFF. Written as DNA, the CDR3 is TGTGCCAGCAGTATAACCTCAGGGAACACTGAAGCTTTCTTT.

This chain joins TRBV2 and TRBJ2-7; 9 nucleotides line up with TRBD2. The trim removed 10 bases at V and 6 bases at J, leaving 13 bases unmatched. Germline values: CDR1 SNHLY, CDR2 FYNNEI. CDR3 length: 14 residues. As DNA, the CDR3 is TGTGCCACGAATTCGGGACTAGCTCGGTCCGAGCAGTACTTC. It codes for CATNSGLARSEQYF.

The V and J genes are TRBV9 and TRBJ2-3; a possible D gene is TRBD1 (6 bases). The CDR3 loop spans 16 amino acids. The germline V gene encodes CDR1 SGDLS and CDR2 YYNGEE. V lost 4 bases to trimming and J lost 2 bases, with 17 bases between them. The CDR3 reads CASSPYEGGYTDTQYF. CDR3 DNA: TGTGCCAGCAGCCCCTACGAAGGGGGTTACACAGATACGCAGTATTTT.

V usage is TRBV4-3 and J usage is TRBJ1-6, with unresolved D. The V gene's germline CDR1 is LGHNA and CDR2 YSLEER. Trimming left V 1 base short and J 0 bases short, with 10 bases between. The CDR3 runs 17 residues. The CDR3 sequence: CASSQGALSSYNSPLHF. DNA for the CDR3: TGCGCCAGCAGCCAAGGGGCTCTGAGCTCCTATAATTCACCCCTCCACTTT.

V is TRBV21-1 and J is TRBJ2-7; the D call TRBD1 from the table was never checked on the DNA. TRBV21-1 is flagged as a pseudogene. There are 14 residues in the CDR3. CDR3 protein: CASSKRDNSYEQYF. The DNA for the CDR3 is TGTGCCAGCAGCAAACGGGACAACTCCTACGAGCAGTACTTC.

The gene calls are TRBV5-1 and TRBJ2-1, with 12 bases lining up with TRBD2. The CDR3 is 15 residues long. CDR1 is SGHRS and CDR2 is YFSETQ in the germline V gene. After removal of 4 bases from V and 6 bases from J, the junction contained 5 bases not matched to a gene. CDR3 sequence reads: CASSETSGGLNEQFF. The CDR3 DNA reads TGCGCCAGCAGCGAGACTAGCGGGGGCCTCAATGAGCAGTTCTTC.

The chain is built from TRBV7-3 and TRBJ2-7; D perhaps matches TRBD1 (6 bases). Germline CDR1 is SGHTA and CDR2 is FQGTGA. This CDR3 region has 12 residues. The V and J ends lost 6 bases and 3 bases respectively, with 9 bases between them. CDR3 sequence reads: CASSLQGYEQYF. In DNA, the CDR3 is TGTGCCAGCAGTTTACAGGGCTACGAGCAGTACTTC.

This chain connects TRBV5-1 to TRBJ2-7, with D maybe TRBD2 (6 bases). This CDR3 has 14 amino acids. Germline V gene lookup returns CDR1 SGHRS and CDR2 YFSETQ. V lost 0 bases and J 2 bases, leaving 9 bases between the germline ends. For the CDR3, the DNA is TGCGCCAGCAGCTTGGTTGGAGGGACCTACGAGCAGTACTTC. It translates to CASSLVGGTYEQYF.